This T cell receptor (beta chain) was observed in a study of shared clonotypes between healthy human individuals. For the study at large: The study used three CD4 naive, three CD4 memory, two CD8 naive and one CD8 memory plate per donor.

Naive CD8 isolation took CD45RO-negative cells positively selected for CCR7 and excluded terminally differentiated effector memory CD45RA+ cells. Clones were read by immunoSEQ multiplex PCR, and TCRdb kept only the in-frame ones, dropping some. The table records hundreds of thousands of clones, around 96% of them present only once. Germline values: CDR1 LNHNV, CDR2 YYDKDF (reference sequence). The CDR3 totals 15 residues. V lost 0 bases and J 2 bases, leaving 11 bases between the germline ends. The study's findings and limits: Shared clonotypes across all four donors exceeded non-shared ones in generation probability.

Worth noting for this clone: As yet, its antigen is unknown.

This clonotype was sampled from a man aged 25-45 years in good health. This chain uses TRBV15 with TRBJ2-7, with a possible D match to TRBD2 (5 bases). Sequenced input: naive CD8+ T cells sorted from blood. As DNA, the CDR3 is TGTGCCACCAGCAGAGATCAAGCGGAGGCCTACGAGCAGTACTTC. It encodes CATSRDQAEAYEQYF.